Included here is one TCR beta chain sequence, with context. The entry originates in a study of control samples from healthy donors and cancer patients. Clones were sequenced by immunoSEQ multiplex PCR, and TCRdb holds only the in-frame ones, with some missing. The top ten hold under 35% of the sample, which has around 20,000 clones, roughly 85% seen once. Trimming removed 4 bases at V and 2 bases at J, with 11 bases between. CDR1 is MNHEY and CDR2 is SVGAGI in the germline V gene. This CDR3 comprises 14 residues. Sequenced input: PBMCs. The chain is built from TRBV6-5 and TRBJ1-2, with TRBD1 as a possible D gene (5 bases). The TCR sequence derives from a man aged 80 or over with head and neck cancer. CDR3 loop: CASSLGGANYGYTF. The CDR3 DNA reads as TGTGCCAGCAGTTTAGGAGGGGCGAACTATGGCTACACCTTC.